The TCR beta chain under discussion was sequenced for a study of blood T cell repertoires in COVID-19. Study-level background: Sites in the United States, Italy and Spain provided acute and convalescent COVID-19 samples. Nucleic acid was either cDNA or gDNA, and it came from T cells, B-cell-depleted T cells, or PBMCs.

Original processing methods: Nucleated cell number was recorded as an estimate derived from reference gene primer amplification. Clones were read by immunoSEQ multiplex PCR, and TCRdb kept only the in-frame ones, dropping some. The D gene and trimming were derived from the DNA, and the V and J assignments and clone size from that table. The repertoire holds about 250,000 clones, with about four fifths as singletons. Germline V gene sequence: CDR1 MNHNY, CDR2 SVGAGI (reference sequence). Trimming cost V 2 bases and J 5 bases, with 7 bases left between them. CDR3 length equals 12 residues. Sequencing was done on a sample of peripheral blood. The chain has TRBV6-6 and TRBJ2-7; D gene uncertain. The source of this sequence is a man in his fifties or sixties with acute or convalescent COVID-19. CDR3 loop: CASSYAVDEQYF. In DNA form, the CDR3 reads TGTGCCAGCAGTTACGCGGTCGACGAGCAGTACTTC.